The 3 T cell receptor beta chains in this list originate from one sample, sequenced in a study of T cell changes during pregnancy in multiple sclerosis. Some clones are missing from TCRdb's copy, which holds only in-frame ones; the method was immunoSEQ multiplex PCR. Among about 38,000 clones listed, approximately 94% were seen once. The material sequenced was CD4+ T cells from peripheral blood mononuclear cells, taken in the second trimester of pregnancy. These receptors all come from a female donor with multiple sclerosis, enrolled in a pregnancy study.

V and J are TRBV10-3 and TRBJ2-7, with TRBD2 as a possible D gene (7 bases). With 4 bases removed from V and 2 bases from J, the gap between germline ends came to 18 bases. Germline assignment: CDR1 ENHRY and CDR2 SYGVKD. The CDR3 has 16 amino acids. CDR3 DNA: TGTGCCATCAGTGGGCCTTTGGGGGGGCCCCCCTACGAGCAGTACTTC. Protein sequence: CAISGPLGGPPYEQYF.

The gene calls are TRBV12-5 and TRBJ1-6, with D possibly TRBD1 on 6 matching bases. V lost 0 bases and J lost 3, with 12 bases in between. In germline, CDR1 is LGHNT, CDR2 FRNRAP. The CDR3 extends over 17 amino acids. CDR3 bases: TGTGCTAGTGGTTTGGTCGTGACAGGTATCTATAATTCACCCCTCCACTTT. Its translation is CASGLVVTGIYNSPLHF.

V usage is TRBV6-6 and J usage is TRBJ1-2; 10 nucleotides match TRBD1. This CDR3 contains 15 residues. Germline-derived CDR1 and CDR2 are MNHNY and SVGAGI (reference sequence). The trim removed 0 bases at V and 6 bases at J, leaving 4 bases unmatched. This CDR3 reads CASSYSTGGFHGYTF. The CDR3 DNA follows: TGTGCCAGCAGTTACTCGACAGGGGGCTTTCATGGCTACACCTTC.